This TCR beta chain stems from a study of beta chain features in type 1 diabetes. Concerning this clone itself: What it recognizes is unknown.

Overall study results and limits: In every one of the four CD4+ subsets, TCRB CDR3s were moderately but significantly shorter in Type 1 diabetes patients. The study found fewer insertions and more deletions at VDJ junctions in type 1 diabetes patients.

Investigators reverse transcribed all isolated RNA, so they sequenced expressed TCRB transcripts. Clones were sequenced by immunoSEQ multiplex PCR, and TCRdb holds only the in-frame ones, with some missing. Of around 710,000 clones listed, approximately 13% are singletons. Sequences were obtained from naive CD4+ T cells from blood. This receptor was identified in a man younger than 40 with type 1 diabetes.

CDR3 loop: CASSQVGGDFYGYTF. The CDR3 DNA reads TGTGCCAGCAGCCAAGTAGGAGGGGATTTCTATGGCTACACCTTC. The rearrangement uses TRBV4-2 and TRBJ1-2; the D gene is possibly TRBD1 (5 bases). Trimming stripped 1 base from V and 4 bases from J, with 13 bases between. Germline CDR1 reads LGHNA; CDR2 reads YNFKEQ. The CDR3 has 15 amino acids.